This record looks at one TCR beta chain sequence and its context. Repertoires were generated with immunoSEQ multiplex PCR, while TCRdb's copy carries only in-frame clones and drops some. The table includes approximately 660,000 clones, 70% to 90% detected once. The CDR3 has 16 amino acids. This specimen belongs to a study of shared T cell receptors in the human thymus. These data are also associated with another study on human thymus T cells. From that study: Among the donors, all were healthy Finnish infants having corrective surgery for congenital heart defects. Thymic resections from corrective heart surgery supplied the tissue. Unrelated individuals had highly overlapping thymic repertoires, as reported in related research.

This sequence was found in a boy in the first two years of life with a congenital heart defect. The sample taken for sequencing was thymocytes. The chain links TRBV21-1 to TRBJ2-7; TRBD2 is the table's D call, not checked against the DNA. TRBV21-1 is described as a pseudogene. The CDR3 DNA follows: TGTGCCAGCAGCAAAGGGACTAGCCCCTCCCTGGACGAGCAGTACTTC. This gives the protein CASSKGTSPSLDEQYF.